This T cell receptor (beta chain) originates from a study of blood T cell repertoires in COVID-19. Study at large: T cells, B-cell-depleted T cells, or PBMCs provided the cDNA or gDNA that served as material.

Germline loops: CDR1 LNHDA, CDR2 SQIVND (reference sequence). The CDR3 has 15 amino acids. Trimming removed 6 bases at V and 1 base at J, with 15 bases between. Original processing methods: It was from reference gene primer amplification that nucleated cell counts were estimated. Profiling relied on immunoSEQ multiplex PCR, and the TCRdb table lists in-frame clones only, not all of them. V and J calls plus clone size are reproduced from that table; the DNA served to infer D and trimming. Among some 190,000 clones listed, around 80% were seen once. Seattle participants joined during active infection and were tracked over time. This clone was seen a single time.

Sequenced sample: peripheral blood. The rearrangement joins TRBV19 to TRBJ1-2, with D unresolved. The sequence came from a woman in her sixties or seventies with COVID-19, enrolled during active disease. DNA for the CDR3: TGTGCCAGTAGGGCAGGATATAAAAGTAACTATGGCTACACCTTC. Protein product: CASRAGYKSNYGYTF.